The 3 T cell receptor beta chains below come from one sample, sequenced in a study of identical twins. TCRdb re-called the 5' RACE reads with MiXCR, one entry per CDR3 protein. The sample lists hundreds of thousands of distinct CDR3 sequences, around 21% occurring once. This sample was also put to use in a study of T cells expressing NK-cell markers.

Material: PBMCs. These receptors originate from a woman aged 18-29 years in good health.

This chain links TRBV6-1 with TRBJ2-7; perhaps TRBD1 as D (7 bases). With 6 bases removed from V and 3 bases from J, the gap between germline ends came to 15 bases. This CDR3 has 14 amino acids. Looked up from germline, CDR1 is MNHNS and CDR2 is SASEGT. CDR3 sequence reads: CASRKGGTVYEQYF. CDR3 DNA sequence: TGTGCCAGCAGGAAAGGCGGGACAGTCTACGAGCAGTACTTC.

This clonotype was picked up a small number of times. The chain combines TRBV2 with TRBJ2-1; D call uncertain. CDR1 and CDR2 (germline): SNHLY, FYNNEI. CDR3 length: 13 amino acids. V gave up 7 bases and J gave up 4 bases, with 11 bases separating them. For the CDR3, the DNA is TGTGCCAGCAAAGAGCGCCATTACAATGAGCAGTTCTTC. It specifies CASKERHYNEQFF.

CDR3: CASKGTSGKQFF. The CDR3 region has the DNA TGTGCCAGCAAAGGGACTAGCGGAAAGCAGTTCTTC. The chain employs TRBV12-3 or TRBV12-4 and TRBJ2-1; 11 bases map to TRBD2. The trim removed 7 bases at V and 11 bases at J, leaving 4 bases unmatched. The CDR3 runs to 12 residues.